What follows describes a single T cell receptor (beta chain). V lost 6 bases to trimming and J lost 1 base; unmatched junction nucleotides: 6. Germline values: CDR1 LNHDA, CDR2 SQIVND (reference sequence). This CDR3 contains 15 residues. TCRdb's copy holds only in-frame clones and misses some; the assay was immunoSEQ multiplex PCR. The table shows some 250,000 clones, with over 80% occurring only once. These data are taken from a study of blood T cell repertoires in COVID-19. Study information: Whether acute or convalescent, the COVID-19 samples came from the United States, Italy and Spain. From T cells, B-cell-depleted T cells, or PBMCs came the material, which was cDNA or gDNA.

The chain has TRBV19 and TRBJ1-5; 7 bases are shared with TRBD1. The receptor comes from a man aged 40-50 years with acute or convalescent COVID-19. The sequenced sample consisted of peripheral blood. CDR3 nucleotides: TGTGCCAGTAGCCCGGAGGGACAGAGCAATCAGCCCCAGCATTTT. Translated: CASSPEGQSNQPQHF.